The 19 T cell receptor beta chains in this list originate from one sample, sequenced in a study of T cells after yellow fever vaccination. From the 5' RACE reads, TCRdb called clonotypes with MiXCR, one entry per CDR3 protein. The table records approximately 330,000 distinct CDR3 sequences, approximately 4% of them present only once. The sequencing here drew on PBMCs, taken 5 days after the yellow fever booster vaccination. The receptors originated from a man in his late teens or twenties who received the YFV17D yellow fever vaccine.

This clonotype has at least ten counts. One end of the junction does not line up with germline, which may come from a read error. The chain recombines TRBV7-7 with TRBJ2-3, with D perhaps TRBD1 or TRBD2 (5 bases each). This CDR3 is 14 amino acids long. Per germline, CDR1 SSHAT and CDR2 FNYEAQ (reference sequence). This CDR3 is CASSSRGHTDTQYF. The CDR3 DNA follows: TGTGCTAGCAGCTCCCGGGGCCACACAGATACGCAGTATTTT.

The J gene is TRBJ2-1, the V gene TRBV9; D is possibly TRBD1 (5 bases). Germline V gene sequence: CDR1 SGDLS, CDR2 YYNGEE. The CDR3 sequence is 15 residues long. V gave up 0 bases and J gave up 0 bases, with 7 bases separating them. CDR3 loop: CASSVVGVSYNEQFF. CDR3 in DNA: TGTGCCAGCAGCGTAGTAGGGGTCTCCTACAATGAGCAGTTCTTC.

This clonotype came up many times. The V call is TRBV7-2, the J call TRBJ1-1, with TRBD1 as a possible D gene (6 bases). Deletions cut 5 bases from V and 0 bases from J, with 16 bases between. Germline loops: CDR1 SGHTA, CDR2 FQGNSA. The CDR3 has 16 amino acids. In nucleotides, the CDR3 is TGTGCCAGCAGCCCATCCGGGGGGCCCTTGAACACTGAAGCTTTCTTT. This codes for CASSPSGGPLNTEAFF.

This clonotype has a handful of counts. The chain employs TRBV12-3 or TRBV12-4 and TRBJ2-3; D is unresolved. With 6 bases removed from V and 3 bases from J, the gap between germline ends came to 7 bases. The CDR3 length is 12 residues. The CDR3, as DNA: TGTGCCAGCAGGCGCGAGACAGATACGCAGTATTTT. Translated: CASRRETDTQYF.

The DNA of the CDR3 is TGTGCCAGCAGCTTATGGGGACTAGCGGGGACTGAAGAGACCCAGTACTTC. Protein product: CASSLWGLAGTEETQYF. V is TRBV11-2 and J is TRBJ2-5; 13 bases fit TRBD2. V was pared by 2 bases and J by 3 bases, with 6 bases of the junction left unmatched. The V gene's germline CDR1 is SGHAT and CDR2 FQNNGV. The CDR3 sequence is 17 residues long.

There are many counts of this clonotype. DNA of the CDR3: TGTGCCAGCAGGGAACAGCCCTGGGCTTTCTTT. Translated: CASREQPWAFF. This rearrangement joins TRBV21-1 to TRBJ1-1; the table's D call of TRBD1 was not tested on the DNA. TRBV21-1 is flagged as a pseudogene. The CDR3 length is 11 residues.

CDR3 DNA: TGTGCCAGCAGCTTACAGGGGGCCCTCAATGAGCAGTTCTTC. As protein: CASSLQGALNEQFF. The chain joins TRBV7-2 to TRBJ2-1; the match to TRBD1 covers 8 bases. V trimming: 2 bases; J trimming: 6 bases; junction bases outside the gene matches: 3. The CDR3 is made up of 14 amino acids. CDR1 SGHTA and CDR2 FQGNSA come from the germline V gene.

This clonotype was observed many times. The V and J genes are TRBV12-3 or TRBV12-4 and TRBJ2-3, with 9 nucleotides matching TRBD1. CDR3 length equals 13 residues. Trimming cost V 6 bases and J 7 bases; bases outside gene matches: 5. The DNA for the CDR3 is TGTGCCAGCAGGGGACAGGGACGACATACGCAGTATTTT. Its protein product is CASRGQGRHTQYF.

This clonotype was seen many times. This chain links TRBV3-1 with TRBJ1-5; D remains unclear. Trimming left V 0 bases short and J 1 base short, with 4 bases between. This CDR3 spans 14 amino acids. Germline CDR1 and CDR2: LGHDT and YNNKEL (reference sequence). For the CDR3, the DNA is TGTGCCAGCAGCCAAGATCAAAGCAATCAGCCCCAGCATTTT. Encoded protein: CASSQDQSNQPQHF.

V usage is TRBV29-1 and J usage is TRBJ1-2, with TRBD1 identical over 7 bases. There are 13 residues in the CDR3. Trimming at V came to 6 bases and at J to 7 bases, leaving 11 bases not matched to a gene. CDR1 and CDR2 (germline): SQVTM, ANQGSEA. The CDR3 coding sequence is TGCAGCGTGCGACAGGGAGGTCGGCTTGGCTACACCTTC. Translating gives CSVRQGGRLGYTF.

This clonotype has at least ten counts. The chain links TRBV20-1 to TRBJ2-2; D possibly corresponds to TRBD2 (7 bases). The CDR3 extends over 14 amino acids. Between the trimmed V and J ends, which lost 3 bases and 6 bases, there was a span of 14 bases. The germline V gene encodes CDR1 DFQATT and CDR2 SNEGSKA (reference sequence). The CDR3 protein is CSASGGRGAGELFF. The CDR3 DNA follows: TGCAGTGCTAGCGGGGGCCGGGGGGCCGGGGAGCTGTTTTTT.

The J gene is TRBJ2-5, the V gene TRBV4-1; no clear D gene. CDR3 length: 13 residues. Germline V gene lookup returns CDR1 MGHRA and CDR2 YSYEKL. V lost 1 base to trimming and J lost 7 bases, with 10 bases between them. CDR3 nucleotide sequence: TGCGCCAGCAGCCAAGTGATCTGGGTGACCCAGTACTTC. Translated: CASSQVIWVTQYF.

DNA of the CDR3: TGTGCCAGCAGTCAAGATGGACAGCCGGGCCGCGAGCAGTACGTC. Residues: CASSQDGQPGREQYV. The chain combines TRBV6-5 with TRBJ2-7, with D possibly matching TRBD1 (6 bases). Germline CDR1 is MNHEY and CDR2 is SVGAGI. V was pared by 5 bases and J by 6 bases, with 20 bases between. The CDR3 spans 15 residues.

This chain joins TRBV20-1 and TRBJ2-5, with D perhaps given as TRBD1 or TRBD2 (5 bases each). Between the trimmed V and J ends, which lost 2 bases and 5 bases, there was a span of 9 bases. Germline V gives CDR1 DFQATT, CDR2 SNEGSKA (reference sequence). CDR3 length: 12 residues. The CDR3 reads CSARRGRETQYF. Written as DNA, the CDR3 is TGCAGTGCTAGACGGGGCCGTGAGACCCAGTACTTC.

V usage is TRBV7-2 and J usage is TRBJ1-2, with D possibly being TRBD1 (5 bases). This CDR3 is 14 amino acids long. With 1 base removed from V and 8 bases from J, the gap between germline ends came to 14 bases. Looked up from germline, CDR1 is SGHTA and CDR2 is FQGNSA. The CDR3 reads CASSLEQERGGYTF. For the CDR3, the DNA is TGTGCCAGCAGCTTAGAACAGGAGAGAGGAGGCTACACCTTC. Looking up the rest from reference TRBV7-2 and TRBJ1-2 gives the full variable domain: GAGVSQSPSNKVTEKGKDVELRCDPISGHTALYWYRQSLGQGLEFLIYFQGNSAPDKSGLPSDRFSAERTGGSVSTLTIQRTQQEDSAVYLCASSLEQERGGYTFGSGTRLTVV.

The V and J genes are TRBV5-1 and TRBJ2-2; TRBD2 aligns across 7 bases. The germline CDR1 and CDR2 sequences are SGHRS and YFSETQ. The length of the CDR3 is 16 residues. V shed 0 bases and J 4 bases; nucleotides not matched to a gene: 6. CDR3 DNA: TGCGCCAGCAGCTTGGTCGCGGGGGTGCCCACCGGGGAGCTGTTTTTT. Translating gives CASSLVAGVPTGELFF.

This clonotype was picked up many times. The rearrangement joins TRBV6-1 to TRBJ2-7; D gene unclear. This CDR3 contains 12 residues. Germline V lookup: CDR1 MNHNS, CDR2 SASEGT. V lost 10 bases to trimming and J lost 3 bases, with 13 bases between them. DNA for the CDR3: TGTGCCACCAAGGAAGCAGACTACGAGCAGTACGTC. This sequence encodes CATKEADYEQYV.

This clonotype was picked up a small number of times. The CDR3 region is CASSWAGASSTDTQYF. For the CDR3, the DNA is TGCGCCAGCAGTTGGGCAGGAGCTTCTAGCACAGATACGCAGTATTTT. V gene TRBV4-3 combines with J gene TRBJ2-3; D not resolved. The V gene's germline CDR1 is LGHNA and CDR2 YSLEER. Trimming took 6 bases from V and 0 from J, leaving 16 bases between them. The CDR3 sequence is 16 residues long.

The gene calls are TRBV11-2 and TRBJ1-2; no reliable D call. The CDR3 runs to 14 residues. V was pared by 4 bases and J by 8 bases, with 17 bases between. The germline V gene has CDR1 SGHAT and CDR2 FQNNGV. The CDR3 sequence: CASSSVRRQRGYTF. The DNA of the CDR3 is TGTGCCAGCAGCTCGGTGCGGAGACAAAGGGGCTACACCTTC.